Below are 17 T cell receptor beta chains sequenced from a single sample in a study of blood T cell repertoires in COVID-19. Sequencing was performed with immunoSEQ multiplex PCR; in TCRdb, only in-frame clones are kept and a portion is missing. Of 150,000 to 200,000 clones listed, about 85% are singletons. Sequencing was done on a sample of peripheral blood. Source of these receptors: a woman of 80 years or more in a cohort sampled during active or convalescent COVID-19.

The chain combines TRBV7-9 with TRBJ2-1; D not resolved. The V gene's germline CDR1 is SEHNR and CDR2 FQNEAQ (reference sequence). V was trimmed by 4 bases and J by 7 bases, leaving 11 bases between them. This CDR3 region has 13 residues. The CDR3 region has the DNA TGTGCCAGCAGCTACGGGTCGAGAAATGAGCAGTTCTTC. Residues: CASSYGSRNEQFF. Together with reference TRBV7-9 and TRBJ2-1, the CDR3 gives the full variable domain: DTGVSQNPRHKITKRGQNVTFRCDPISEHNRLYWYRQTLGQGPEFLTYFQNEAQLEKSRLLSDRFSAERPKGSFSTLEIQRTEQGDSAMYLCASSYGSRNEQFFGPGTRLTVL.

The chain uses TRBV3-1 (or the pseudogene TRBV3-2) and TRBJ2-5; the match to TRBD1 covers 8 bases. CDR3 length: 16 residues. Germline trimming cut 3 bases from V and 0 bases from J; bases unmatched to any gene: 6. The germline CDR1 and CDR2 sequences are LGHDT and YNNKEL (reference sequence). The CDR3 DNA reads TGTGCCAGCAGCCACCTATGGACAGGGTACCAAGAGACCCAGTACTTC. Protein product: CASSHLWTGYQETQYF.

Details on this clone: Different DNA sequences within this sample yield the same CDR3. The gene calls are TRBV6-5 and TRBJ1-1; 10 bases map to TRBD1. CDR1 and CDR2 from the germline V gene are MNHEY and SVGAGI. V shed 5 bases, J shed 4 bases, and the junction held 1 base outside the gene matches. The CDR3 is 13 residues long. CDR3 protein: CASSRDRGTEAFF. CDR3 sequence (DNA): TGTGCCAGCAGTCGGGACAGGGGCACTGAAGCTTTCTTT.

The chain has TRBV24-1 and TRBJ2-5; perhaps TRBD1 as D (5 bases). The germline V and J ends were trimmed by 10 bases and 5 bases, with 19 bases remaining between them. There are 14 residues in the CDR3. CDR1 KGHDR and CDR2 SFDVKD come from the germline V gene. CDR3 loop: CATNTQGLGETQYF. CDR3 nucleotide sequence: TGTGCCACTAATACCCAGGGTCTTGGGGAGACCCAGTACTTC.

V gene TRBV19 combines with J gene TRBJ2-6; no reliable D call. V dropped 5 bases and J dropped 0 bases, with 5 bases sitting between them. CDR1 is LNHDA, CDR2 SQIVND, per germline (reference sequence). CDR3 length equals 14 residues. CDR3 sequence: CASSPTSGANVLTF. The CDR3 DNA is TGTGCCAGTAGTCCTACCTCTGGGGCCAACGTCCTGACTTTC.

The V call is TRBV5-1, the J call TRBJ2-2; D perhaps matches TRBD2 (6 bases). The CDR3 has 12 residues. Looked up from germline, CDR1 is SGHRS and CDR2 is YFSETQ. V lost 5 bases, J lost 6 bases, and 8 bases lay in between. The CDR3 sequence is CASREGSGELFF. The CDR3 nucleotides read TGCGCCAGCAGGGAGGGTTCCGGGGAGCTGTTTTTT.

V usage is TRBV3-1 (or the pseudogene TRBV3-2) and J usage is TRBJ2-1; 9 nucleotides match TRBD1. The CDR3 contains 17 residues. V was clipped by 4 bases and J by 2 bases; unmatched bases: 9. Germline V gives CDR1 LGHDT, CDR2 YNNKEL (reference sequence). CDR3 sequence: CASSPLRRDRAYNEQFF. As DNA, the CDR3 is TGTGCCAGCAGCCCGCTCCGGCGGGACAGGGCCTACAATGAGCAGTTCTTC.

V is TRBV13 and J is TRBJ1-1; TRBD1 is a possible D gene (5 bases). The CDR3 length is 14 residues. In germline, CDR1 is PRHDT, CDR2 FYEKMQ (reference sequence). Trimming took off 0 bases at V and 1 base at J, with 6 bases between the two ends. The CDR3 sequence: CASSLGQGNTEAFF. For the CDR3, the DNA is TGTGCCAGCAGCTTAGGCCAGGGGAACACTGAAGCTTTCTTT.

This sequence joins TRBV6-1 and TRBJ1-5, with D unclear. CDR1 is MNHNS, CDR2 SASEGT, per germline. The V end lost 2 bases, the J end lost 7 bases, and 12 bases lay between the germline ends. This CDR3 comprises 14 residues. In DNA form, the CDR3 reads TGTGCCAGCAGTGAACAGGATCCTTGGCAGCCCCAGCATTTT. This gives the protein CASSEQDPWQPQHF.

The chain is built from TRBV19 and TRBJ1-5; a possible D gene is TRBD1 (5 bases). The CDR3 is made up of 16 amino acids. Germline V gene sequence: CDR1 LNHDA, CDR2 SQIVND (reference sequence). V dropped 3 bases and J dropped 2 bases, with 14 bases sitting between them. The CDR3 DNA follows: TGTGCCAGTAGTATTGTCCAGGGACTGCGCAATCAGCCCCAGCATTTT. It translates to CASSIVQGLRNQPQHF.

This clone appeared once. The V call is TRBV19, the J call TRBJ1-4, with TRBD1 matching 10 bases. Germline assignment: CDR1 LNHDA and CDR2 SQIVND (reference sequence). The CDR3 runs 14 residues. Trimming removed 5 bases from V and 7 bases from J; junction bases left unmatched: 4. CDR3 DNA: TGTGCCAGTAGTCGGGACAGGGGCACTGAAAAACTGTTTTTT. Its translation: CASSRDRGTEKLFF.

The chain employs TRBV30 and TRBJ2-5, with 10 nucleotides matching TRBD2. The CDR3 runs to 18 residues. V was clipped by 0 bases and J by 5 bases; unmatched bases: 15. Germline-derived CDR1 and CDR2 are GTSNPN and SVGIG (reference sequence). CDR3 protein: CAWSVRASGGFSWETQYF. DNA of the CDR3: TGTGCCTGGAGTGTACGTGCTAGCGGGGGCTTTAGTTGGGAGACCCAGTACTTC. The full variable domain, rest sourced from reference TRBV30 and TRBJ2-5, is SQTIHQWPATLVQPVGSPLSLECTVEGTSNPNLYWYRQAAGRGLQLLFYSVGIGQISSEVPQNLSASRPQDRQFILSSKKLLLSDSGFYLCAWSVRASGGFSWETQYFGPGTRLLVL.

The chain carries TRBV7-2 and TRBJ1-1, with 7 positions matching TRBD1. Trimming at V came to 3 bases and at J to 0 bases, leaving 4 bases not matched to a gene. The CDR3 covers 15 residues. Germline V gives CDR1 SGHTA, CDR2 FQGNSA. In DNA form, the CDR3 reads TGTGCCAGCAGCTTGCAGGGACAGATGAACACTGAAGCTTTCTTT. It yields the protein CASSLQGQMNTEAFF.

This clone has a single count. In DNA, the CDR3 is TGTGCCAGCAGGCGACAAGGTAGTGAGACCCAGTACTTC. It translates to CASRRQGSETQYF. V and J are TRBV12-3 or TRBV12-4 and TRBJ2-5; D is unclear. There are 13 residues in the CDR3. V was clipped by 6 bases and J by 5 bases, with 13 bases between them.

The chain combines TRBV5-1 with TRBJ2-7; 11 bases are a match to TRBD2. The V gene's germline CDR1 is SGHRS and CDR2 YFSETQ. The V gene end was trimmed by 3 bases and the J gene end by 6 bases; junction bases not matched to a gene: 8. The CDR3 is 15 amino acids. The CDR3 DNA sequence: TGCGCCAGCAGCTCCGGACTAGCGGGCCTCGGCGAGCAGTACGTC. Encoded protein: CASSSGLAGLGEQYV.

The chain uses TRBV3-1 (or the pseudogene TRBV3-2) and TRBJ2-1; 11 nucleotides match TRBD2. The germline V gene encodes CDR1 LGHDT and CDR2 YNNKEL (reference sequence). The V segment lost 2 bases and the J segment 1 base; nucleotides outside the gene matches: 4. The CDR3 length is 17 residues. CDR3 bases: TGTGCCAGCAGCCAACTTTTAGCGGGAGGGTCCTACAATGAGCAGTTCTTC. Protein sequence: CASSQLLAGGSYNEQFF.

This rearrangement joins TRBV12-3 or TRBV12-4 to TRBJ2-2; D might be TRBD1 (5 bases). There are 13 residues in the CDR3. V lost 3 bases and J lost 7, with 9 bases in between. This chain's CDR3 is CASSFRVLGELFF. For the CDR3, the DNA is TGTGCCAGCAGTTTCAGGGTCCTCGGGGAGCTGTTTTTT.